Shown below are 19 T cell receptor beta chains from a single sample sequenced in a study of T cell repertoires in cytomegalovirus infection. Each CDR3 protein gets one entry after TCRdb re-called the reads with MiXCR. The sample has more than 250,000 distinct CDR3 sequences, 20% to 30% seen once. Their cognate antigens are unknown. The sequences come from cultured PBMCs, collected from culture after CMV antigen stimulation. Source of these receptors: a human donor in good health (CMV status not recorded). Some clones in this sample may be carry-over from other donors' samples.

This chain links TRBV12-3 or TRBV12-4 with TRBJ2-1; perhaps TRBD2 as D (7 bases). The CDR3 extends over 16 amino acids. V gave up 1 base and J gave up 5 bases, with 15 bases separating them. The CDR3 sequence is CASSLVGGPGNNEQFF. The CDR3 DNA is TGTGCCAGCAGTTTAGTGGGGGGGCCGGGGAACAATGAGCAGTTCTTC.

V gene TRBV12-3 or TRBV12-4 combines with J gene TRBJ1-6; a weak D match, TRBD1 (5 bases). The CDR3 is made up of 18 amino acids. V was pared by 5 bases and J by 5 bases, with 22 bases between. The CDR3 bases are TGTGCCAGCAGTACGCCGGGACTTGTTTTCGGCGATAATTCACCCCTCCACTTT. This encodes CASSTPGLVFGDNSPLHF.

The table lists this clonotype with a few counts. The rearrangement joins TRBV6-6 to TRBJ1-4; 7 bases are shared with TRBD1. CDR3 size: 14 residues. Looked up from germline, CDR1 is MNHNY and CDR2 is SVGAGI (reference sequence). After removal of 7 bases from V and 2 bases from J, the junction contained 4 bases not matched to a gene. CDR3 nucleotide sequence: TGTGCCAGCAATTTACAGGGGACTAATGAAAAACTGTTTTTT. Translating gives CASNLQGTNEKLFF.

The CDR3: CASSFTSGRSTDTQYF. The CDR3 DNA follows: TGTGCCAGCAGCTTTACTAGCGGGAGAAGCACAGATACGCAGTATTTT. The chain is built from TRBV9 and TRBJ2-3, with TRBD2 matching over 11 bases. From germline, CDR1 is SGDLS and CDR2 YYNGEE. The trim removed 4 bases at V and 0 bases at J, leaving 4 bases unmatched. The CDR3 is 16 amino acids.

This clonotype occurred many times. The chain recombines TRBV7-2 with TRBJ2-5; D is ambiguous. Germline V lookup: CDR1 SGHTA, CDR2 FQGNSA. The CDR3 extends over 17 amino acids. V lost 3 bases and J 2 bases, leaving 19 bases between the germline ends. The DNA of the CDR3 is TGTGCCAGCAGCTTGGGCCTAACGAGAGGTAGTCAAGAGACCCAGTACTTC. Translation gives CASSLGLTRGSQETQYF.

In its sample, this clonotype was seen many times. The chain has TRBV19 and TRBJ2-7; 11 bases align to TRBD2. CDR1 LNHDA and CDR2 SQIVND come from the germline V gene (reference sequence). V trimming: 5 bases; J trimming: 4 bases; junction bases outside the gene matches: 16. CDR3 length equals 18 residues. CDR3 in DNA: TGTGCCAGTAGTCCCCGACTAGCGGGAATACTGAGTACTTACGAGCAGTACTTC. Its translation: CASSPRLAGILSTYEQYF.

This clonotype showed up just a few times. The V call is TRBV27, the J call TRBJ1-1, with D hard to call. Trimming took 6 bases from V and 3 from J, leaving 14 bases between them. Germline CDR1 is MNHEY and CDR2 is SMNVEV (reference sequence). This CDR3 spans 14 amino acids. The CDR3 protein is CASSELLGYTEAFF. DNA for the CDR3: TGTGCCAGCAGCGAATTATTAGGGTACACTGAAGCTTTCTTT.

This clonotype was counted between two and nine times. V gene TRBV30 combines with J gene TRBJ1-1; 7 bases are a match to TRBD1. The germline CDR1 and CDR2 sequences are GTSNPN and SVGIG (reference sequence). J lost 7 bases, V lost 7 bases, and 18 bases had no gene match. The CDR3 consists of 15 residues. CDR3 DNA sequence: TGTGCCTACACACCCCCGGACAGGCTGGGGGTTGAAGCTTTCTTT. This sequence encodes CAYTPPDRLGVEAFF.

This clonotype came up many times. The chain joins TRBV7-2 to TRBJ1-5; possible D gene TRBD1, 5 bases. V was trimmed by 4 bases and J by 5 bases, leaving 9 bases between them. Looked up from germline, CDR1 is SGHTA and CDR2 is FQGNSA. The CDR3 covers 13 residues. CDR3 nucleotides: TGTGCCAGCAGCTGGGGGTACGATCAGCCCCAGCATTTT. Translating it yields CASSWGYDQPQHF.

In its sample, this clonotype was seen a few times. The chain uses TRBV10-3 and TRBJ2-7; 7 positions agree with TRBD1. V lost 6 bases, J lost 5 bases, and 4 bases stayed unmatched. This CDR3 contains 12 residues. Per the germline V gene, CDR1 is ENHRY and CDR2 is SYGVKD. This chain's CDR3 is CAIRQGWNEQYF. The CDR3 nucleotides read TGTGCCATCAGACAGGGGTGGAACGAGCAGTACTTC.

This clonotype was observed a handful of times. V gene TRBV7-6 combines with J gene TRBJ1-1; no firm D call. This CDR3 spans 12 amino acids. Trimming took 5 bases from V and 4 from J, leaving 8 bases between them. Germline assignment: CDR1 SGHVS and CDR2 FNYEAQ. CDR3 residues: CASSPDGTEAFF. The CDR3 DNA reads TGTGCCAGCAGCCCCGACGGCACTGAAGCTTTCTTT.

This clonotype showed up just a few times. This chain joins TRBV6-4 and TRBJ2-1, with D perhaps matching TRBD1 (5 bases). V was cut by 2 bases and J by 8 bases, with 16 bases left in between. CDR1 is MRHNA, CDR2 SNTAGT, per germline. The length of the CDR3 is 15 residues. The CDR3 DNA reads TGTGCCAGCAGTGACGGGCCAGGGTGGGCATATGAGCAGTTCTTC. It is translated as CASSDGPGWAYEQFF.

This clonotype was seen at least ten times. The V and J genes are TRBV12-3 or TRBV12-4 and TRBJ2-7, with 12 positions matching TRBD2. The CDR3 runs 16 residues. V was pared by 3 bases and J by 1 base, with 4 bases of the junction left unmatched. CDR3 sequence: CASSFWLAGGSYEQYF. CDR3 nucleotides: TGTGCCAGCAGTTTTTGGCTAGCGGGAGGGTCCTACGAGCAGTACTTC.

The chain joins TRBV5-5 to TRBJ2-3; 16 bases map to TRBD2. The germline gives CDR1 SGHKS, CDR2 YYEKEE (reference sequence). With V trimmed by 3 bases and J by 5 bases, 3 bases remained unmatched. This CDR3 has 16 amino acids. The CDR3 DNA reads TGTGCCAGCAGCTCGGGACTAGCGGGAGGGGAAGATACGCAGTATTTT. It is translated as CASSSGLAGGEDTQYF.

This rearrangement joins TRBV15 to TRBJ2-1; D remains unclear. CDR3 length equals 12 residues. In germline, CDR1 is LNHNV, CDR2 YYDKDF (reference sequence). Trimming removed 3 bases from V and 2 bases from J, with 2 bases in between. The CDR3 sequence: CATSSPYNEQFF. The CDR3 bases are TGTGCCACCAGCAGCCCCTACAATGAGCAGTTCTTC. The full variable domain, in which reference TRBV15 and TRBJ2-1 provide the parts outside the CDR3, is DAMVIQNPRYQVTQFGKPVTLSCSQTLNHNVMYWYQQKSSQAPKLLFHYYDKDFNNEADTPDNFQSRRPNTSFCFLDIRSPGLGDTAMYLCATSSPYNEQFFGPGTRLTVL.

The chain uses TRBV2 and TRBJ2-7; 7 bases align to TRBD1. Germline values: CDR1 SNHLY, CDR2 FYNNEI. The CDR3 length is 15 residues. V lost 1 base and J lost 5; bases outside the gene matches: 8. CDR3 in DNA: TGTGCCAGCAGTGAAGTTAGACAGGGCTCGAACGAGCAGTACTTC. Its protein is CASSEVRQGSNEQYF.

Written as DNA, the CDR3 is TGCAGTGCTAGACTAGCGGGAGGTTCAGATACGCAGTATTTT. It translates to CSARLAGGSDTQYF. V gene TRBV20-1 combines with J gene TRBJ2-3, with TRBD2 matching 11 bases. This CDR3 has 14 amino acids. J lost 4 bases, V lost 2 bases, and 2 bases had no gene match. Germline V gives CDR1 DFQATT, CDR2 SNEGSKA (reference sequence).

The chain joins TRBV6-6 to TRBJ1-1; 7 bases are a match to TRBD1. The germline V gene encodes CDR1 MNHNY and CDR2 SVGAGI (reference sequence). V was clipped by 6 bases and J by 7 bases; unmatched bases: 5. The CDR3 covers 12 residues. In DNA, the CDR3 is TGTGCCAGCAGGGAAGGGGACAGTGAAGCTTTCTTT. It yields the protein CASREGDSEAFF.

The gene calls are TRBV5-6 and TRBJ2-1; TRBD1 is a possible D gene (5 bases). Per the germline V gene, CDR1 is SGHDT and CDR2 is YYEEEE. V lost 3 bases and J 8 bases, leaving 9 bases between the germline ends. The CDR3 covers 12 residues. CDR3 amino acids: CASSSRVHEQFF. Here the CDR3 DNA reads TGTGCCAGCAGCTCCAGGGTCCATGAGCAGTTCTTC.